What follows are 6 T cell receptor beta chains derived from one specimen sequenced in a study of control samples from healthy donors and cancer patients. Some clones are missing from TCRdb's copy, which holds only in-frame ones; the method was immunoSEQ multiplex PCR. Of 150,000 or so clones detected, roughly 95% appear once; the ten largest clones hold roughly 4.3%. The sample was blood. The receptor source for this set is a woman aged 55 to 70 in good health.

V and J are TRBV29-1 and TRBJ2-4, with unresolved D. Trimming stripped 6 bases from V and 0 bases from J, with 12 bases between. The CDR3 covers 14 residues. Germline V gene data show CDR1 as SQVTM and CDR2 as ANQGSEA. CDR3 region: CSVSFLLAKNIQYF. The CDR3 nucleotides read TGCAGCGTCAGTTTCCTATTAGCCAAAAACATTCAGTACTTC. The full variable domain, its missing parts supplied by reference TRBV29-1 and TRBJ2-4, is SAVISQKPSRDICQRGTSLTIQCQVDSQVTMMFWYRQQPGQSLTLIATANQGSEATYESGFVIDKFPISRPNLTFSTLTVSNMSPEDSSIYLCSVSFLLAKNIQYFGAGTRLSVL.

The chain joins TRBV5-4 to TRBJ2-5; 8 bases are a match to TRBD1. CDR1 and CDR2 (germline): SGHNT, YYREEE (reference sequence). J was trimmed by 1 base and V by 1 base; bases with no gene match: 3. This CDR3 is built from 15 residues. The CDR3 loop is CASSLYRGFQETQYF. DNA of the CDR3: TGTGCCAGCAGCTTGTACAGGGGGTTCCAAGAGACCCAGTACTTC.

The chain couples TRBV6-6 to TRBJ1-2, with D perhaps TRBD1 (5 bases). CDR3 length equals 14 residues. The germline V and J ends were trimmed by 6 bases and 2 bases, with 13 bases remaining between them. Per germline, CDR1 MNHNY and CDR2 SVGAGI (reference sequence). CDR3 DNA: TGTGCCAGCAGGACCGGGACGGGGAACTATGGCTACACCTTC. Translation gives CASRTGTGNYGYTF.

This chain joins TRBV6-2 or TRBV6-3 and TRBJ1-2; D ambiguous. V was shortened by 5 bases and J by 0 bases, with 4 bases between the two germline ends. CDR1 is MNHEY, CDR2 SVGEGT, per germline. The CDR3 has 12 amino acids. The DNA of the CDR3 is TGTGCCAGCAGTATAGCTAACTATGGCTACACCTTC. This gives the protein CASSIANYGYTF.

The chain employs TRBV9 and TRBJ2-3; D possibly uses TRBD1 or TRBD2 (7 bases each). Germline assignment: CDR1 SGDLS and CDR2 YYNGEE. V lost 4 bases, J lost 6 bases, and 21 bases lay in between. The CDR3 is 16 amino acids. The CDR3 DNA reads TGTGCCAGCAGCCCCCAGGGGGGGCGGGAATGGGATACGCAGTATTTT. Encoded protein: CASSPQGGREWDTQYF.

V usage is TRBV28 and J usage is TRBJ2-7; no reliable D call. Trimming removed 5 bases from V and 2 bases from J, with 10 bases in between. CDR1 and CDR2 from the germline V gene are MDHEN and SYDVKM. The CDR3 is 13 amino acids. DNA of the CDR3: TGTGCCAGCAGTGCCACTCCCACCTACGAGCAGTACTTC. Translation gives CASSATPTYEQYF.